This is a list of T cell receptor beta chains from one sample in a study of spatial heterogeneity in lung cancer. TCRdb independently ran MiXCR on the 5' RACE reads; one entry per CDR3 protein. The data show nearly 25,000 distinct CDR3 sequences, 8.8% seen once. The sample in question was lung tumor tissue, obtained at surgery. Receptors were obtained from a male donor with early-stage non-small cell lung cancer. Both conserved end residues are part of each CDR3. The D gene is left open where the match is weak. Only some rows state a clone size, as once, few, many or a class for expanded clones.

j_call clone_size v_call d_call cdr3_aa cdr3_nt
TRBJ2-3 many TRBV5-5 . CASSPGAAQDTQYF TGTGCCAGCAGCCCCGGCGCAGCGCAAGATACGCAGTATTTT
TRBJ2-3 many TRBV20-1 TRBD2 CSAITSPAGPTDTQYF TGCAGTGCTATTACAAGTCCAGCGGGACCCACAGATACGCAGTATTTT
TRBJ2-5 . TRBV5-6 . CASSLFRNRYQETQYF TGTGCCAGCAGCTTGTTTCGGAATCGGTACCAAGAGACCCAGTACTTC
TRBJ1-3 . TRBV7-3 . CASSPTGLGNTIYF TGTGCCAGCAGCCCGACAGGTCTTGGAAACACCATATATTTT
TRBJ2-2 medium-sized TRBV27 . CATGGTNTGELFF TGTGCCACCGGGGGCACGAACACCGGGGAGCTGTTTTTT
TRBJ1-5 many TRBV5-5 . CASSSAAGENQPQHF TGTGCCAGCAGCTCCGCCGCAGGGGAAAATCAGCCCCAGCATTTT
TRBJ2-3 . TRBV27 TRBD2 CASSLQPLAPTDTQYF TGTGCCAGCAGTTTACAACCACTAGCGCCCACAGATACGCAGTATTTT
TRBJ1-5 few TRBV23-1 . CASSQSPGGGLIYQPQHF TGCGCCAGCAGTCAATCGCCGGGCGGGGGACTTATTTATCAGCCCCAGCATTTT
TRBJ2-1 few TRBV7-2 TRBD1 CASSFGQGDEQFF TGTGCCAGCAGCTTCGGACAGGGGGATGAGCAGTTCTTC
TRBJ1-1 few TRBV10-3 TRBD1 CAISVRAGGEAFF TGTGCCATCAGTGTGAGGGCAGGGGGTGAAGCTTTCTTT
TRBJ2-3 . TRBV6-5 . CASSSIGGTDTQYF TGTGCCAGCAGTTCTATAGGGGGAACAGATACGCAGTATTTT
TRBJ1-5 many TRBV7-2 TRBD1 CASSSRDSSNQPQHF TGTGCCAGCAGCTCCCGGGACAGCTCAAATCAGCCCCAGCATTTT
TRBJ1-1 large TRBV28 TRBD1 CASSSPDRAEAFF TGTGCCAGCAGTTCACCGGACAGGGCTGAAGCTTTCTTT
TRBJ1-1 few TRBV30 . CAWSGGSPKKDF TGTGCCTGGAGTGGAGGGTCCCCGAAAAAGGACTTT
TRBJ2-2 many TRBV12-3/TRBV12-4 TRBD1 CASRGTGEATGELFF TGTGCCAGCAGGGGGACAGGGGAAGCCACCGGGGAGCTGTTTTTT
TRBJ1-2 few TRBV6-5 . CASSWAQNNYGYTF TGTGCCAGCAGTTGGGCCCAGAATAACTATGGCTACACCTTC
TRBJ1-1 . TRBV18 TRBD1 CASSPAGGGDTEAFF TGTGCCAGCTCACCAGCAGGGGGAGGGGACACTGAAGCTTTCTTT
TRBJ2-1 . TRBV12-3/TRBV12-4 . CASSPHEQFF TGTGCCAGCAGTCCCCATGAGCAGTTCTTC
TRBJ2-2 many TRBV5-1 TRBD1 CASSLERGRRTGELFF TGCGCCAGCAGCTTGGAAAGGGGGCGTCGCACCGGGGAGCTGTTTTTT
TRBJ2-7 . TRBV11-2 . CASRTRGPNVDYEQYF TGTGCCAGCAGGACTAGAGGGCCCAATGTGGACTACGAGCAGTACTTC
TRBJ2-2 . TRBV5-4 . CASSLIGSGRSGELFF TGTGCCAGCAGCTTGATCGGGTCAGGGAGATCCGGGGAGCTGTTTTTT
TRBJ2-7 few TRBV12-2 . CASRLVTGGYEQYF TGTGCAAGTCGCTTAGTCACAGGGGGCTACGAGCAGTACTTC
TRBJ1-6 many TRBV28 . CASRLDPGRHHSPLHF TGTGCCAGCAGACTCGACCCGGGACGTCATCATTCACCCCTCCACTTT
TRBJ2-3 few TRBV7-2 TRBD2 CASSRGLAEYTQYF TGTGCCAGCAGCCGCGGACTAGCGGAATATACGCAGTATTTT
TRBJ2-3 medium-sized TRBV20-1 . CSASPLTQSTDTQYF TGCAGTGCTAGCCCGCTTACGCAAAGCACAGATACGCAGTATTTT
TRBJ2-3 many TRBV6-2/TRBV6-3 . CASKERAFTDTQYF TGTGCCAGCAAGGAGCGGGCCTTCACAGATACGCAGTATTTT
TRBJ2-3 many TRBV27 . CASSQTTDTQYF TGTGCCAGCAGTCAGACCACAGATACGCAGTATTTT
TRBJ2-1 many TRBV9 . CASSAHPGGNNEQFF TGTGCCAGCAGCGCTCATCCCGGGGGAAACAATGAGCAGTTCTTC
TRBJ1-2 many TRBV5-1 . CASSPDLTQRDGYTF TGCGCCAGCAGCCCGGACCTGACTCAAAGGGATGGCTACACCTTC
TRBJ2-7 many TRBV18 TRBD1 CASSRTEGQGKYF TGTGCCAGCTCAAGAACAGAGGGACAGGGGAAGTACTTC
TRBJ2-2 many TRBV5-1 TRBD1 CASSEGASNTGELFF TGCGCCAGCAGCGAGGGGGCCTCGAACACCGGGGAGCTGTTTTTT
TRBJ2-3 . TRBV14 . CASSQVHTDTQYF TGTGCCAGCAGCCAAGTTCATACAGATACGCAGTATTTT
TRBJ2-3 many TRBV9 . CASSVGGEDTQYF TGTGCCAGCAGCGTAGGGGGCGAAGATACGCAGTATTTT
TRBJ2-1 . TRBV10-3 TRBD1 CAISPTGSGEQFF TGTGCCATCAGTCCGACAGGGTCGGGTGAGCAGTTCTTC
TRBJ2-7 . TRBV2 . CASSAPYEQYF TGTGCCAGCAGTGCTCCCTACGAGCAGTACTTC
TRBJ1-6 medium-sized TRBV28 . CASSLYGSLHF TGTGCCAGCAGCCTCTACGGGTCCCTCCACTTT
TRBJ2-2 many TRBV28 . CASTPSREILINTGELFF TGTGCCAGCACCCCCAGCAGAGAGATACTGATTAACACCGGGGAGCTGTTTTTT
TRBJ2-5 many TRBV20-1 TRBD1 CSASRGRETQYF TGCAGTGCTAGCAGGGGGCGAGAGACCCAGTACTTC